Included here is one T cell receptor (beta chain) sequence, with context. The antigen remains undetermined. Donors consisted of healthy bone marrow donors. The data were obtained in a study of cytomegalovirus exposure and HLA in healthy donors. Study observations and caveats: Across HLA loci, a later analysis found differing TCR association rates, with DRB1 most and HLA-C fewest. A missense variant in DCLRE1C was later tied to TCR beta V- and J-gene trimming. Earlier results showed most TCR beta V segments being productive about 90% or about 30% of the time.

The PCR used 60 Vbeta and 13 Jbeta primers. This table comes from immunoSEQ multiplex PCR, and its TCRdb copy is limited to in-frame clones, with some not included. The sample has around 150,000 clones, roughly three quarters seen once. The source of this sequence is a man under 40 in good health and CMV-seronegative. Sequencing was performed on PBMCs.

CDR3 protein: CASSEEVHSNQPQHF. In DNA, the CDR3 is TGTGCCAGCAGTGAAGAGGTCCATAGCAATCAGCCCCAGCATTTT. The gene calls are TRBV28 and TRBJ1-5; no reliable D call. V shed 5 bases and J shed 0 bases, with 11 bases lying between them. This CDR3 is 15 amino acids long. The germline gives CDR1 MDHEN, CDR2 SYDVKM.